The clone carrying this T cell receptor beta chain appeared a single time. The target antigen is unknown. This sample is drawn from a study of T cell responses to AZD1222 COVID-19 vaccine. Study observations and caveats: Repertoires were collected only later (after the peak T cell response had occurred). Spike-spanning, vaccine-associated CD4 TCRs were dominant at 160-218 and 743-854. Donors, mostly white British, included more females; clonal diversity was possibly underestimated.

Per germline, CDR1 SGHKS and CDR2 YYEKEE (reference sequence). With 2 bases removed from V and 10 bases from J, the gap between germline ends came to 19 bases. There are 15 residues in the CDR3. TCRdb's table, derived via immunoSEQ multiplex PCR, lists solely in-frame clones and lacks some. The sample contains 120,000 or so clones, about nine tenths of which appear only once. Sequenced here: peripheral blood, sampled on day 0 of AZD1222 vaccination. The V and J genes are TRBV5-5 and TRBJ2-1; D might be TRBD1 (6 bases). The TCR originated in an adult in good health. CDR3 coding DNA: TGTGCCAGCAGCTTAAAGTCTCTTGGGGGCGACGAGCAGTTCTTC. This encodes CASSLKSLGGDEQFF.